This T cell receptor beta chain was sequenced for a study of T cells after posttransplantation cyclophosphamide. The CDR3 runs to 18 residues. The V gene end was trimmed by 0 bases and the J gene end by 3 bases; junction bases not matched to a gene: 13. Germline values: CDR1 SGHAT, CDR2 FQNNGV. The related graft donor's blood sample was taken on the day of bone marrow donation. Study-wide findings and caveats: Later blood repertoires were often dominated by clones from the donor CD8+ memory compartment. Recipient CMV seropositivity and CMV reactivation strongly tracked TRB clonality. Tissue-infiltrating T cells from skin or gut overlapped little with blood T cells.

Only in-frame clones appear in the TCRdb table, and some are missing; sequencing was by immunoSEQ multiplex PCR. The table includes more than 60,000 clones, just under 95% detected once. Concerning this clone: Its antigen is not identified.

Sequencing was carried out using PBMCs. This clonotype was sampled from a woman in her twenties or thirties in good health and a related stem cell transplant donor. The chain recombines TRBV11-2 with TRBJ1-1, with 7 bases identical to TRBD1. The CDR3 region is CASSLDRTGWALDTEAFF. For the CDR3, the DNA is TGTGCCAGCAGCTTAGATCGGACAGGTTGGGCATTGGACACTGAAGCTTTCTTT.